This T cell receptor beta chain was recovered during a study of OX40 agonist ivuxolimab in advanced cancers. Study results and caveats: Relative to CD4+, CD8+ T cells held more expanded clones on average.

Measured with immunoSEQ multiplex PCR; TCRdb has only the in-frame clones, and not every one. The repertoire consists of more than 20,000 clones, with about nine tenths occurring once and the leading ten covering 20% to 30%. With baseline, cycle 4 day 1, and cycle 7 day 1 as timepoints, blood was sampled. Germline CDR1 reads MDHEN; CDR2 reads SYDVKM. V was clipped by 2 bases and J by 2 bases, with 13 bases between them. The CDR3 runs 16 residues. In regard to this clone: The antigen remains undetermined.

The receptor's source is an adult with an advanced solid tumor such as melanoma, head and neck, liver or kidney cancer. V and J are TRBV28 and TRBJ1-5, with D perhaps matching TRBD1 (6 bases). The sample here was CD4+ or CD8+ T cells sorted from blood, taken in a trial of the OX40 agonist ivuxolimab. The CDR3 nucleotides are TGTGCCAGCAGTTTAAGCGGGGGCTGGGGCAATCAGCCCCAGCATTTT. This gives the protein CASSLSGGWGNQPQHF.